What follows are 18 T cell receptor beta chains derived from one specimen sequenced in a study of radiation and T cells in renal cell carcinoma. Profiled with immunoSEQ multiplex PCR; TCRdb holds only in-frame clones, not every one. Among approximately 86,000 clones, approximately 86% were seen once, and the ten largest hold roughly a tenth. As to time point: blood 4 weeks post-SBRT, at nephrectomy. Treatment: 15 Gy SBRT to primary tumor, nephrectomy 4 weeks later. This sample comprised blood, obtained from a patient whose treatment included radiotherapy and nephrectomy. All receptors derive from a man aged 45 to 65 with renal cell carcinoma.

This clone is a singleton in its sample. The chain joins TRBV5-1 to TRBJ2-7; no definite D call. V lost 0 bases, J lost 3 bases, and 7 bases lay in between. The CDR3 is 13 residues long. CDR1 is SGHRS and CDR2 is YFSETQ in the germline V gene. CDR3 protein: CASSLVGDYEQYF. CDR3 in DNA: TGCGCCAGCAGCTTGGTCGGCGACTACGAGCAGTACTTC.

This clone was seen only a few times. CDR3 nucleotide sequence: TGTGCCAGCACCAGAGCGGGACAGGGTGATGAAAAACTGTTTTTT. Encoded protein: CASTRAGQGDEKLFF. The rearrangement links TRBV6-1 to TRBJ1-4; 9 bases match TRBD1. CDR1 is MNHNS, CDR2 SASEGT, per germline. The V segment lost 7 bases and the J segment 6 bases; nucleotides outside the gene matches: 9. This CDR3 region has 15 residues.

This CDR3 reads CAISAEGQGVSEQYF. CDR3 in DNA: TGTGCCATCAGTGCGGAGGGACAGGGAGTCTCCGAGCAGTACTTC. The V gene is TRBV10-3, the J gene TRBJ2-7; TRBD1 matches 9 bases. The V segment lost 4 bases and the J segment 6 bases; nucleotides outside the gene matches: 10. The CDR3 totals 15 residues. Germline-derived CDR1 and CDR2 are ENHRY and SYGVKD.

The chain couples TRBV18 to TRBJ2-5; D might be TRBD2 (5 bases). Germline V gene data show CDR1 as KGHSH and CDR2 as LQKENI. Trimming stripped 1 base from V and 5 bases from J, with 14 bases between. The CDR3 extends over 15 amino acids. CDR3 nucleotides: TGTGCCAGCTCACCACGCTGGGGAGAGAAGGAGACCCAGTACTTC. It codes for CASSPRWGEKETQYF.

The CDR3 here is CASSSQETQYF. The CDR3 DNA sequence: TGTGCCAGCAGCTCCCAAGAGACCCAGTACTTC. This sequence joins TRBV5-4 and TRBJ2-5; no clear D. Germline lookup yields CDR1 SGHNT and CDR2 YYREEE (reference sequence). Trimming took 3 bases from V and 1 from J, leaving 1 base between them. CDR3 size: 11 residues.

The chain carries TRBV28 and TRBJ2-3; 9 nucleotides align to TRBD2. The CDR3 has 14 amino acids. Germline CDR1 MDHEN, CDR2 SYDVKM. V trimming: 8 bases; J trimming: 0 bases; junction bases outside the gene matches: 3. DNA of the CDR3: TGTGCCAGCGGTAGCGGGAGCAGCACAGATACGCAGTATTTT. Translation gives CASGSGSSTDTQYF.

V is TRBV15 and J is TRBJ2-7; possible D gene TRBD2, 5 bases. V was shortened by 5 bases and J by 5 bases, with 13 bases between the two germline ends. The CDR3 runs 13 residues. Germline CDR1 is LNHNV and CDR2 is YYDKDF (reference sequence). CDR3 coding DNA: TGTGCCACCAGCTCCAGGAACGGGAACGAGCAGTACTTC. It codes for CATSSRNGNEQYF.

V and J are TRBV27 and TRBJ2-3; 8 bases match TRBD2. The germline CDR1 and CDR2 sequences are MNHEY and SMNVEV (reference sequence). The CDR3 is made up of 14 amino acids. The ends lost 0 bases at V and 5 bases at J; junction bases unmatched: 1. The CDR3 bases are TGTGCCAGCAGTTTATCCAGCGGGGGAGATACGCAGTATTTT. This translates into CASSLSSGGDTQYF.

The chain is built from TRBV28 and TRBJ2-7; the D is unclear. The germline V gene has CDR1 MDHEN and CDR2 SYDVKM. The V and J ends lost 5 bases and 7 bases respectively, with 9 bases between them. The CDR3 consists of 11 residues. The CDR3 loop reads CASSQAWEQYF. Written as DNA, the CDR3 is TGTGCCAGCAGTCAAGCGTGGGAGCAGTACTTC.

The rearrangement joins TRBV6-9 to TRBJ2-7; TRBD1 is a possible D gene (6 bases). The germline V gene has CDR1 MNHGY and CDR2 SVAAGI. Trimming shortened V by 6 bases and J by 2 bases, and 17 bases separated the two germline ends. The CDR3 extends over 15 amino acids. The CDR3 reads CASSETGTPPYEQYF. As DNA, the CDR3 is TGTGCCAGCAGCGAAACCGGGACACCACCCTACGAGCAGTACTTC.

The V call is TRBV11-2, the J call TRBJ2-3, with 8 bases identical to TRBD2. Germline CDR1 reads SGHAT; CDR2 reads FQNNGV. V lost 3 bases to trimming and J lost 3 bases; unmatched junction nucleotides: 14. CDR3 length: 18 residues. In nucleotides, the CDR3 is TGTGCCAGCAGCTTCTACCCCCCTGGCAGCGGGAGAACAGATACGCAGTATTTT. Encoded protein: CASSFYPPGSGRTDTQYF.

This rearrangement joins TRBV11-2 to TRBJ2-1; D is ambiguous. CDR1 is SGHAT, CDR2 FQNNGV, per germline. CDR3 length: 14 residues. V dropped 2 bases and J dropped 1 base, with 6 bases sitting between them. The chain's CDR3 is CASSLSGSYNEQFF. Here the CDR3 DNA reads TGTGCCAGCAGCTTAAGTGGTTCCTACAATGAGCAGTTCTTC.

This chain connects TRBV7-2 to TRBJ2-3; D ambiguous. In germline, CDR1 is SGHTA, CDR2 FQGNSA. The CDR3 has 12 residues. V lost 5 bases and J 2 bases, leaving 5 bases between the germline ends. The CDR3 DNA reads TGTGCCAGCAGCCCCAACACAGATACGCAGTATTTT. Its translation is CASSPNTDTQYF.

V gene TRBV28 combines with J gene TRBJ1-5; 10 positions agree with TRBD1. The CDR3 contains 17 residues. With 6 bases clipped from V and 0 bases from J, the junction kept 8 bases outside the gene matches. CDR1 and CDR2 (germline): MDHEN, SYDVKM. CDR3 protein: CASRPRDRGLSNQPQHF. The CDR3, as DNA: TGTGCCAGCAGGCCCCGGGACAGGGGTCTTAGCAATCAGCCCCAGCATTTT. Using reference TRBV28 and TRBJ1-5 for the parts outside the CDR3, the full variable domain is DVKVTQSSRYLVKRTGEKVFLECVQDMDHENMFWYRQDPGLGLRLIYFSYDVKMKEKGDIPEGYSVSREKKERFSLILESASTNQTSMYLCASRPRDRGLSNQPQHFGDGTRLSIL.

This rearrangement joins TRBV18 to TRBJ2-7; TRBD1 agrees at 8 bases. Germline V gene data show CDR1 as KGHSH and CDR2 as LQKENI. The CDR3 sequence is 16 residues long. The ends lost 1 base at V and 5 bases at J; junction bases unmatched: 10. The CDR3 nucleotides are TGTGCCAGCTCACCACGAGGTCAGGGGGCCGTGGACGAGCAGTACTTC. Its protein is CASSPRGQGAVDEQYF.

The V gene is TRBV5-1, the J gene TRBJ2-5; a possible D gene is TRBD1 (6 bases). Trimming removed 1 base at V and 1 base at J, with 11 bases between. CDR1 and CDR2 (germline): SGHRS, YFSETQ. The CDR3 runs to 15 residues. The CDR3: CASSLTGTRQETQYF. CDR3 bases: TGCGCCAGCAGCTTGACAGGGACACGCCAAGAGACCCAGTACTTC.

The CDR3 coding sequence is TGTGCCAGCAGTTTACAGGGACCTTACAATGAGCAGTTCTTC. This codes for CASSLQGPYNEQFF. The chain links TRBV27 to TRBJ2-1; tentatively, D is TRBD1 or TRBD2 (5 bases each). Germline V CDR1 and CDR2: MNHEY, SMNVEV (reference sequence). The CDR3 is 14 amino acids. V shed 2 bases and J shed 4 bases, with 9 bases lying between them.

This chain uses TRBV9 with TRBJ2-1, with 10 bases fitting TRBD2. CDR1 and CDR2 (germline): SGDLS, YYNGEE. The CDR3 contains 16 residues. Unmatched junction bases numbered 9, after V lost 2 bases and J lost 7 bases. The CDR3 here is CASSVFGTSEGNEQFF. The CDR3 nucleotides are TGTGCCAGCAGCGTGTTCGGGACTAGCGAAGGTAATGAGCAGTTCTTC. Looking up the rest from reference TRBV9 and TRBJ2-1 gives the full variable domain: DSGVTQTPKHLITATGQRVTLRCSPRSGDLSVYWYQQSLDQGLQFLIQYYNGEERAKGNILERFSAQQFPDLHSELNLSSLELGDSALYFCASSVFGTSEGNEQFFGPGTRLTVL.